This passage covers 6 T cell receptor beta chains from one sample sequenced in a study of blood T cells in healthy people across ages. The second PCR ran roughly 6 to 11 cycles with a sample-barcoded 5' primer and J-beta primers. MiXCR was run by TCRdb on the 5' RACE reads, yielding one entry per CDR3 protein. The sample consists of over a million distinct CDR3 sequences, 42% of them appearing once. The source material was blood. The source of these receptors is a young woman in good health.

V is TRBV12-3 or TRBV12-4 and J is TRBJ1-5, with D maybe TRBD1 (6 bases). Trimming stripped 7 bases from V and 6 bases from J, with 13 bases between. CDR3 length equals 13 residues. The CDR3 region has the DNA TGTGCCAGCAAAGTACAGGGAGTTCAGCCCCAGCATTTT. Protein: CASKVQGVQPQHF.

Turning to this clonotype: The conserved final phenylalanine or tryptophan is absent from the CDR3, which likely points to a read error. The chain uses TRBV24-1 and TRBJ2-4; 11 nucleotides match TRBD1. The closer fit of TRBJ2-7 to the DNA end suggests the J call may be wrong. CDR1 is KGHDR, CDR2 SFDVKD, per germline. CDR3 length equals 17 residues. CDR3 sequence reads: CATSATGQGAFSYEQYY. CDR3 coding DNA: TGTGCCACCAGTGCGACCGGACAGGGGGCTTTCTCCTACGAGCAGTACTAC.

V usage is TRBV20-1 and J usage is TRBJ1-5, with TRBD1 matching over 7 bases. CDR3 length: 16 amino acids. V shed 5 bases and J 4 bases; nucleotides not matched to a gene: 14. Germline V gives CDR1 DFQATT, CDR2 SNEGSKA (reference sequence). DNA for the CDR3: TGCAGTGCTTCTAACATAAGGACAGGCTCTAATCAGCCCCAGCATTTT. Residues: CSASNIRTGSNQPQHF.

To note about this clonotype: A much more abundant neighbour one base away suggests this may be a read error. The rearrangement uses TRBV27 and TRBJ2-3; 7 bases agree with TRBD2. The CDR3 contains 16 residues. Per the germline V gene, CDR1 is MNHEY and CDR2 is SMNVEV (reference sequence). CDR3 sequence reads: CVSSGLGGKRTDTQYF. The DNA of the CDR3 is TGTGTCAGCAGTGGACTCGGGGGGAAACGCACAGATACGCAGTATTTT.

The V call is TRBV20-1, the J call TRBJ2-1; D not resolved. There are 14 residues in the CDR3. V shed 6 bases and J shed 0 bases, with 12 bases lying between them. Germline V lookup: CDR1 DFQATT, CDR2 SNEGSKA (reference sequence). CDR3: CSAKRQSSYNEQFF. As DNA, the CDR3 is TGCAGTGCGAAACGGCAGAGCTCCTACAATGAGCAGTTCTTC.

This clonotype was seen only a few times. V and J are TRBV29-1 and TRBJ2-5, with unresolved D. This CDR3 comprises 11 residues. V lost 0 bases and J 12 bases, leaving 11 bases between the germline ends. Germline lookup yields CDR1 SQVTM and CDR2 ANQGSEA. DNA for the CDR3: TGCAGCGTTGAAGATCGCGGTTTAGAGTACTTC. It encodes CSVEDRGLEYF.